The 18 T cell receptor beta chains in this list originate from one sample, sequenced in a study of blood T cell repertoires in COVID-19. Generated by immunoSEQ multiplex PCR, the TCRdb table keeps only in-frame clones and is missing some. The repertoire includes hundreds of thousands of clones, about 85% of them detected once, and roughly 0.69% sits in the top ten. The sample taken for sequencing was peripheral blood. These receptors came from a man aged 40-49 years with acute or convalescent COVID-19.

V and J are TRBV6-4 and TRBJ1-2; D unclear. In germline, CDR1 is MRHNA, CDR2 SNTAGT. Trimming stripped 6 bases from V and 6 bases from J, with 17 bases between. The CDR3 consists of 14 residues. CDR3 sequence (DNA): TGTGCCAGCAGGACCCCGGAACAGATAGATGGCTACACCTTC. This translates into CASRTPEQIDGYTF.

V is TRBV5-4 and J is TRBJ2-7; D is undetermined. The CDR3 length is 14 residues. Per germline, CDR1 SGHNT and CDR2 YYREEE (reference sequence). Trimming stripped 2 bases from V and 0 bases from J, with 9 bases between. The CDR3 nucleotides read TGTGCCAGCAGCTTCCGCGAGAGCTCCTACGAGCAGTACTTC. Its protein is CASSFRESSYEQYF.

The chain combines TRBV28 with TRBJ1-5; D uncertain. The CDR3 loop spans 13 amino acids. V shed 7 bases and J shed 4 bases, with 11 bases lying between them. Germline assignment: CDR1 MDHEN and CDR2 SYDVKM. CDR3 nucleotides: TGTGCCAGCAATCGACCGACTAATCAGCCCCAGCATTTT. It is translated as CASNRPTNQPQHF.

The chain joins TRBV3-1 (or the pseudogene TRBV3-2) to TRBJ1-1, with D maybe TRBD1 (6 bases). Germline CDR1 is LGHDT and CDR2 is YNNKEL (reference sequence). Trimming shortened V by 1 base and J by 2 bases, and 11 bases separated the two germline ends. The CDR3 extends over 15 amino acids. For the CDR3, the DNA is TGTGCCAGCAGCCAAGGTTGGGGGCCAAACACTGAAGCTTTCTTT. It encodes CASSQGWGPNTEAFF.

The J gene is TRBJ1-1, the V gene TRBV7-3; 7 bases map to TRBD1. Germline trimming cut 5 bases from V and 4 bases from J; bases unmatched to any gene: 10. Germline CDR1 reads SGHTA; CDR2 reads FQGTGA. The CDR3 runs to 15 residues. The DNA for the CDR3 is TGTGCCAGCAGCCCAGCAGGGGCAGGGGGCACTGAAGCTTTCTTT. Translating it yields CASSPAGAGGTEAFF.

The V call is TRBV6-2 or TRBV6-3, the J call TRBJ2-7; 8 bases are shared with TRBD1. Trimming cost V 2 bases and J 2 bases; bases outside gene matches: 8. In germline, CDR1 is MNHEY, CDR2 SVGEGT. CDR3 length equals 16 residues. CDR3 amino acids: CASSYSTRTGPYEQYF. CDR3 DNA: TGTGCCAGCAGTTACAGCACCCGGACAGGGCCCTACGAGCAGTACTTC.

The CDR3 DNA is TGTGCCAGCAGCATCGACAGGGGGAGTGACACTGAAGCTTTCTTT. This encodes CASSIDRGSDTEAFF. V gene TRBV5-4 combines with J gene TRBJ1-1, with 9 bases aligning to TRBD1. The germline CDR1 and CDR2 sequences are SGHNT and YYREEE (reference sequence). The CDR3 has 15 amino acids. The J segment lost 3 bases and the V segment lost 4 bases, leaving 7 bases of the junction unmatched.

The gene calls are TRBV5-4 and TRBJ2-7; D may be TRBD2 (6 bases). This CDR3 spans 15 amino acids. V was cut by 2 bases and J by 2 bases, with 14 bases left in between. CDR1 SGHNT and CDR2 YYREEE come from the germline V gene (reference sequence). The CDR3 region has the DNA TGTGCCAGCAGCTTACCGGGACTCACTACCTACGAGCAGTACTTC. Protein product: CASSLPGLTTYEQYF.

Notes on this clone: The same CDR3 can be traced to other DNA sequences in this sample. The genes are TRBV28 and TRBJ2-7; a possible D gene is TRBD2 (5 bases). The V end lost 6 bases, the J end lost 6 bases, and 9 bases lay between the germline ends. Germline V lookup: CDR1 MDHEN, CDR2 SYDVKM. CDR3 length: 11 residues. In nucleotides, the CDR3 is TGTGCCAGCAGAGAGGGAAGCGAGCAGTACTTC. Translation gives CASREGSEQYF.

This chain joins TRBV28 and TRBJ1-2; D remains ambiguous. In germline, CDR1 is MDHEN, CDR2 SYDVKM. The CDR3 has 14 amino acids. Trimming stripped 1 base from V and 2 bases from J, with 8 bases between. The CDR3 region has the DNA TGTGCCAGCAGTTTATTGGCGGGGAACTATGGCTACACCTTC. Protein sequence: CASSLLAGNYGYTF.

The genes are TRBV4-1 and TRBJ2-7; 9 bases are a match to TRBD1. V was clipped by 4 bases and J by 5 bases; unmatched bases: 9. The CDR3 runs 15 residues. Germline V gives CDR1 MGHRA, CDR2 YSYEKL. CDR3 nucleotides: TGCGCCAGCAGCCGTGAAGGTGACAGGGGGAACGAGCAGTACTTC. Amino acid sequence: CASSREGDRGNEQYF.

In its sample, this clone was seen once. Written as DNA, the CDR3 is TGTGCCAGCAGCCAGGACTACTCTGGAAACACCATATATTTT. Protein: CASSQDYSGNTIYF. The chain links TRBV5-4 to TRBJ1-3, with no clear D. The germline V gene has CDR1 SGHNT and CDR2 YYREEE (reference sequence). V lost 4 bases to trimming and J lost 0 bases, with 8 bases between them. CDR3 length equals 14 residues.

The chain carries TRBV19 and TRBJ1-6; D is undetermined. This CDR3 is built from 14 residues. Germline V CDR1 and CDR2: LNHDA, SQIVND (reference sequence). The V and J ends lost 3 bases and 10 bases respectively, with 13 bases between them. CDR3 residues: CASSIGEYQSPLHF. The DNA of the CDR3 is TGTGCCAGTAGTATTGGGGAGTACCAGTCACCCCTCCACTTT. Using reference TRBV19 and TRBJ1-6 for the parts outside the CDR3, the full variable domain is DGGITQSPKYLFRKEGQNVTLSCEQNLNHDAMYWYRQDPGQGLRLIYYSQIVNDFQKGDIAEGYSVSREKKESFPLTVTSAQKNPTAFYLCASSIGEYQSPLHFGNGTRLTVT.

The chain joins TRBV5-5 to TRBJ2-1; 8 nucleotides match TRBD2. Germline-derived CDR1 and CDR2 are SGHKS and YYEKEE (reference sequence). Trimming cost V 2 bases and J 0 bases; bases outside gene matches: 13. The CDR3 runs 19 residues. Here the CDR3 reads CASSFLGGLGGSSYNEQFF. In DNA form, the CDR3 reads TGTGCCAGCAGCTTCTTAGGGGGACTAGGGGGAAGCTCCTACAATGAGCAGTTCTTC.

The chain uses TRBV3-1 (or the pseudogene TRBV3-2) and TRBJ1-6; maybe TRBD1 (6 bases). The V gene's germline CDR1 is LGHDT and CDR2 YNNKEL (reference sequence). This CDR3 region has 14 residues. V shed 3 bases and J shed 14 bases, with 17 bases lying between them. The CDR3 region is CASSQDSGGRALHF. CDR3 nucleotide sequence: TGTGCCAGCAGCCAGGACAGCGGCGGGCGAGCCCTCCACTTT.

The CDR3 is CASSERTGSNEKLFF. CDR3 DNA: TGTGCCAGCAGTGAACGGACAGGGTCTAATGAAAAACTGTTTTTT. The chain employs TRBV2 and TRBJ1-4, with 8 bases fitting TRBD1. This CDR3 is 15 amino acids long. Germline trimming cut 2 bases from V and 3 bases from J; bases unmatched to any gene: 2. Germline V gene lookup returns CDR1 SNHLY and CDR2 FYNNEI.

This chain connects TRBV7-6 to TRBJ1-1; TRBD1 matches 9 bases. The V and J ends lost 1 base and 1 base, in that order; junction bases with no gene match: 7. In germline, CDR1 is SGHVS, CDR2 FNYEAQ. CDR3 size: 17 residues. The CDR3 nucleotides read TGTGCCAGCAGCTTAGTACAGGGGGCTGCGCAGAACACTGAAGCTTTCTTT. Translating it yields CASSLVQGAAQNTEAFF.

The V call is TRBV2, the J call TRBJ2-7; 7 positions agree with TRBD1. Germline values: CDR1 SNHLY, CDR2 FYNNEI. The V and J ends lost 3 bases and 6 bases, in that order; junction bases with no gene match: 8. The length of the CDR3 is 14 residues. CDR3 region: CASSDGTASSEQYF. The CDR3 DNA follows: TGTGCCAGCAGTGATGGGACAGCTAGCTCCGAGCAGTACTTC.